Listed below are T cell receptor beta chains from one sample, sequenced in a study of identical twins. TCRdb passed the 5' RACE reads through MiXCR, listing each CDR3 protein once. The table shows about 200,000 distinct CDR3 sequences, with 8% to 11% occurring only once. Sequencing used memory T cells sorted from blood. The receptors originated from a man aged 45-65 years in good health. CDR3s include the opening cysteine and the closing phenylalanine or tryptophan. Each record gives: clone size, J gene, V gene, D gene, CDR3 DNA, CDR3 protein. A D gene is named only where the DNA matches it firmly. Only some rows state a clone size, as once, few, many or a class for expanded clones.

clone size: many
J gene: TRBJ2-7
V gene: TRBV10-3
D gene: TRBD1
CDR3 DNA: TGTGCCATCAATGACAGGGGGCACTCCTACGAGCAGTACTTC
CDR3 protein: CAINDRGHSYEQYF

clone size: .
J gene: TRBJ1-1
V gene: TRBV3-1
D gene: TRBD1
CDR3 DNA: TGTGCCAGCAGCCCAGGGGGTACCACTGAAGCTTTCTTT
CDR3 protein: CASSPGGTTEAFF

clone size: few
J gene: TRBJ1-1
V gene: TRBV10-3
D gene: TRBD1
CDR3 DNA: TGTGCCATCACGGGACAGCCGAACACTGAAGCTTTCTTT
CDR3 protein: CAITGQPNTEAFF

clone size: many
J gene: TRBJ1-1
V gene: TRBV28
D gene: .
CDR3 DNA: TGTGCCAGCAGTAATACTCCAGGGGACAACACTGAAGCTTTCTTT
CDR3 protein: CASSNTPGDNTEAFF

clone size: .
J gene: TRBJ2-3
V gene: TRBV6-1
D gene: TRBD2
CDR3 DNA: TGTGCCAGCGAAGGACTAGCGGGGGGTGCCGCGTCGGATACGCAGTATTTT
CDR3 protein: CASEGLAGGAASDTQYF

clone size: few
J gene: TRBJ2-7
V gene: TRBV5-1
D gene: .
CDR3 DNA: TGCGCCAGCAGCTTGGTGGCTACCCCCTACGAGCAGTACTTC
CDR3 protein: CASSLVATPYEQYF

clone size: .
J gene: TRBJ2-2
V gene: TRBV6-2/TRBV6-3
D gene: .
CDR3 DNA: TGTGCCAGCAATACCCCGAACACCGGGGAGCTGTTTTTT
CDR3 protein: CASNTPNTGELFF

clone size: many
J gene: TRBJ2-1
V gene: TRBV6-6
D gene: .
CDR3 DNA: TGTGCCAGCAGCCCCGCGCTCCGGGAGCAGTTCTTC
CDR3 protein: CASSPALREQFF

clone size: .
J gene: TRBJ2-4
V gene: TRBV24-1
D gene: TRBD2
CDR3 DNA: TGTGCCACCAGCTCCGGGGCCGCGGGGGGAAACATTCAGTACTTC
CDR3 protein: CATSSGAAGGNIQYF

clone size: few
J gene: TRBJ2-1
V gene: TRBV6-2/TRBV6-3
D gene: TRBD2
CDR3 DNA: TGTGCCAGCAGTTACTCGGTCGAAGGACTAGCGGGCTATGAGCAGTTCTTC
CDR3 protein: CASSYSVEGLAGYEQFF